The sequence of this TCR beta chain was determined in a study of CD8 T cells in Susac syndrome. Study conclusions and caveats: Susac syndrome CD4+ T cell repertoires showed no clonal expansion.

Note on this clonotype: Its antigen is unidentified.

The authors reverse transcribed about 0.5 to 1 ug RNA with random hexamers. TCRdb re-called the immunoSEQ multiplex PCR reads through MiXCR, storing one row per CDR3 protein. The sample shows about 140,000 distinct CDR3 sequences, 95% of them seen only once. The CDR3 totals 11 residues. Germline V lookup: CDR1 GTSNPN, CDR2 SVGIG (reference sequence). Deletions cut 8 bases from V and 1 base from J, with 9 bases between. Sequencing used CD4+ T cells from PBMCs. The sequence came from a human donor with Susac syndrome. This chain links TRBV30 with TRBJ2-7; no definite D call. In nucleotides, the CDR3 is TGTGCCGGCGAAAGGTCCTACGAGCAGTACTTC. Translated, it gives CAGERSYEQYF. The whole variable domain, remainder taken from reference TRBV30 and TRBJ2-7, is SQTIHQWPATLVQPVGSPLSLECTVEGTSNPNLYWYRQAAGRGLQLLFYSVGIGQISSEVPQNLSASRPQDRQFILSSKKLLLSDSGFYLCAGERSYEQYFGPGTRLTVT.